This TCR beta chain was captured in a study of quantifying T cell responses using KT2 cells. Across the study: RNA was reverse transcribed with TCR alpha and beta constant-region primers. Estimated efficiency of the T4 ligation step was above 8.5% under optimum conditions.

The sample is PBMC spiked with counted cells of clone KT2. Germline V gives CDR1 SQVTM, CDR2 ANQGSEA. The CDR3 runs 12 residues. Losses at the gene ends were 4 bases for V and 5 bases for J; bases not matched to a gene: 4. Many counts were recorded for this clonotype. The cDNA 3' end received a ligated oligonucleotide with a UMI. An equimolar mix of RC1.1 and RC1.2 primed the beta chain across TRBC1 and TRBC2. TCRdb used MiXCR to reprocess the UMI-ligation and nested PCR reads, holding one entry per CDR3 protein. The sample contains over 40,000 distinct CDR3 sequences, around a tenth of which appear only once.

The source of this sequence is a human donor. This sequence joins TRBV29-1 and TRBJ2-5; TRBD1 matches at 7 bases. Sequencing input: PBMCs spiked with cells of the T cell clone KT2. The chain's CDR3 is CSVGQGRETQYF. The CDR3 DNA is TGCAGCGTTGGACAGGGAAGGGAGACCCAGTACTTC.